This TCR beta chain originates from a study of T cell responses to AZD1222 COVID-19 vaccine. General observations from the study: Baseline serology detected seropositivity in only six AZD1222 recipients. Once two AZD1222 doses were given, Spike-specific TCR breadth and depth went up. There were mostly white British donors and more females than males, and clonal diversity was possibly underestimated.

Here immunoSEQ multiplex PCR was the method, and the copy in TCRdb shows in-frame clones only, minus some. Of roughly 130,000 clones in the sample, about 90% were seen once. This CDR3 contains 14 residues. The germline gives CDR1 SNHLY, CDR2 FYNNEI. V lost 1 base and J lost 2, with 6 bases in between. On this clone itself: Its antigen is undetermined.

The source was peripheral blood, collected on day 0 of MenACWY control vaccination. The rearrangement uses TRBV2 and TRBJ1-5, with D unclear. This receptor was taken from an adult in good health. CDR3 in DNA: TGTGCCAGCAGTGAAGACCTGGGCAATCAGCCCCAGCATTTT. This sequence encodes CASSEDLGNQPQHF.